In this sample, the clone carrying this T cell receptor (beta chain) turned up a few times. No antigen is known for it. The sample originates from a study of sequential checkpoint blockade in melanoma. Study information: 90 to 95 pretreatment tumor DNA samples were TCRβ immunosequenced. After nivolumab or ipilimumab alone, about 22 patients had week-13 rebiopsies. Whole-study results and caveats: In arm A, pretreatment tumor clonality was associated with response. Patients with week-13 increases in T-cell fraction and clonality benefited about 30 times more often.

The CDR3 has 13 residues. Trimming took 3 bases from V and 0 from J, leaving 6 bases between them. Germline assignment: CDR1 SGDLS and CDR2 YYNGEE. Treatment of the sample: randomized to nivolumab then ipilimumab (arm A) or the reverse (arm B). Assay used: immunoSEQ multiplex PCR; TCRdb lists only in-frame clones, some missing. Of about 4,000 clones in the sample, around 20% were seen once. The sequencing here drew on tumor tissue (inferred from file names), taken from a patient given nivolumab and ipilimumab in sequence. The rearrangement uses TRBV9 and TRBJ1-1; D remains ambiguous. This receptor was obtained from a human patient with melanoma. Some clones in this sample may be carry-over from other donors' samples. The CDR3 coding sequence is TGTGCCAGCAGCGGTGGGTTGAACACTGAAGCTTTCTTT. Encoded protein: CASSGGLNTEAFF. Looking up the rest from reference TRBV9 and TRBJ1-1 gives the full variable domain: DSGVTQTPKHLITATGQRVTLRCSPRSGDLSVYWYQQSLDQGLQFLIQYYNGEERAKGNILERFSAQQFPDLHSELNLSSLELGDSALYFCASSGGLNTEAFFGQGTRLTVV.